These 19 T cell receptor beta chains were all obtained from the same sample, sequenced in a study of shared clonotypes between healthy human individuals. Assay: immunoSEQ multiplex PCR; the TCRdb copy retains only in-frame clones and omits some. The data show around 1 million clones, with around three quarters seen just once and around 1.5% held by the top ten. Sequenced input: memory CD4+ T cells sorted from blood. Specified subset: CD45RA-negative fraction. These receptors came from a man younger than 35 in good health.

Details on this clone: This sample includes further DNA sequences coding for the same CDR3. V is TRBV19 and J is TRBJ2-2, with TRBD2 as a possible D gene (5 bases). Germline V lookup: CDR1 LNHDA, CDR2 SQIVND (reference sequence). This CDR3 has 15 amino acids. V lost 3 bases and J 1 base, leaving 9 bases between the germline ends. For the CDR3, the DNA is TGTGCCAGTAGTATCGTCGGGATGAACACCGGGGAGCTGTTTTTT. This encodes CASSIVGMNTGELFF.

The chain recombines TRBV5-6 with TRBJ2-1; perhaps TRBD2 as D (6 bases). Germline V lookup: CDR1 SGHDT, CDR2 YYEEEE. The CDR3 sequence is 13 residues long. V was clipped by 4 bases and J by 8 bases, with 13 bases between them. CDR3: CASSRDRRDEQFF. CDR3 DNA: TGTGCCAGCAGCAGGGACCGGAGGGATGAGCAGTTCTTC.

The rearrangement joins TRBV28 to TRBJ1-1; D is unresolved. V was clipped by 8 bases and J by 4 bases, with 8 bases between them. This CDR3 is 11 amino acids long. Per germline, CDR1 MDHEN and CDR2 SYDVKM. CDR3 sequence (DNA): TGTGCCAGCGAGAAATTCACTGAAGCTTTCTTT. This gives the protein CASEKFTEAFF.

This clone was observed once. Other DNA sequences in the sample encode the same CDR3. The chain is built from TRBV5-1 and TRBJ2-3; maybe TRBD2 (5 bases). The CDR3 has 14 amino acids. In germline, CDR1 is SGHRS, CDR2 YFSETQ. Deletions cut 0 bases from V and 3 bases from J, with 8 bases between. In DNA, the CDR3 is TGCGCCAGCAGCTTGGCGCCGGGGACAGATACGCAGTATTTT. Its translation: CASSLAPGTDTQYF.

The gene calls are TRBV5-1 and TRBJ1-3, with D possibly matching TRBD1 (6 bases). Germline-derived CDR1 and CDR2 are SGHRS and YFSETQ. V lost 5 bases, J lost 4 bases, and 16 bases lay in between. The CDR3 is 15 residues long. The CDR3 protein is CASSWASGGGNTIYF. CDR3 DNA sequence: TGCGCCAGCAGTTGGGCCTCCGGGGGCGGAAACACCATATATTTT. Using reference TRBV5-1 and TRBJ1-3 for the parts outside the CDR3, the full variable domain is KAGVTQTPRYLIKTRGQQVTLSCSPISGHRSVSWYQQTPGQGLQFLFEYFSETQRNKGNFPGRFSGRQFSNSRSEMNVSTLELGDSALYLCASSWASGGGNTIYFGEGSWLTVV.

CDR3 residues: CASSLERANSPLHF. The CDR3 DNA is TGCGCCAGCAGCTTGGAAAGGGCTAATTCACCCCTCCACTTT. The chain combines TRBV5-1 with TRBJ1-6; D is unclear. The CDR3 has 14 residues. The V end was cut by 0 bases, the J end by 6 bases, with 7 bases between. Germline loops: CDR1 SGHRS, CDR2 YFSETQ.

The chain links TRBV5-1 to TRBJ2-6, with D tentatively TRBD1 or TRBD2 (6 bases each). The germline gives CDR1 SGHRS, CDR2 YFSETQ. The CDR3 runs to 17 residues. V was clipped by 0 bases and J by 0 bases, with 10 bases between them. In DNA form, the CDR3 reads TGCGCCAGCAGCTTGGACCCGGGGGCCTCTGGGGCCAACGTCCTGACTTTC. Amino acids: CASSLDPGASGANVLTF.

The chain carries TRBV2 and TRBJ2-1; 8 nucleotides align to TRBD1. The CDR3 runs 15 residues. After removal of 6 bases from V and 2 bases from J, the junction contained 6 bases not matched to a gene. The V gene's germline CDR1 is SNHLY and CDR2 FYNNEI. CDR3 loop: CASRKTGDPYNEQFF. In DNA form, the CDR3 reads TGTGCCAGCAGAAAGACAGGGGACCCCTACAATGAGCAGTTCTTC. The whole variable domain, filled in from reference TRBV2 and TRBJ2-1, reads EPEVTQTPSHQVTQMGQEVILRCVPISNHLYFYWYRQILGQKVEFLVSFYNNEISEKSEIFDDQFSVERPDGSNFTLKIRSTKLEDSAMYFCASRKTGDPYNEQFFGPGTRLTVL.

The chain links TRBV2 to TRBJ1-4, with TRBD1 matching 7 bases. The V gene's germline CDR1 is SNHLY and CDR2 FYNNEI. J gave up 5 bases and V 4 bases, and 7 bases lay outside the gene matches. This CDR3 is built from 15 residues. CDR3: CASSVERGRNEKLFF. CDR3 bases: TGTGCCAGCAGTGTAGAGAGGGGGCGGAATGAAAAACTGTTTTTT.

This clone has only one observation. The CDR3: CASSEQGGTYEQYF. The CDR3 DNA sequence: TGTGCCAGTAGCGAACAGGGGGGAACCTACGAGCAGTACTTC. The chain couples TRBV19 to TRBJ2-7; 8 positions agree with TRBD1. Germline V gene lookup returns CDR1 LNHDA and CDR2 SQIVND (reference sequence). The CDR3 sequence is 14 residues long. Germline trimming cut 6 bases from V and 2 bases from J; bases unmatched to any gene: 6. The full variable domain, rest sourced from reference TRBV19 and TRBJ2-7, is DGGITQSPKYLFRKEGQNVTLSCEQNLNHDAMYWYRQDPGQGLRLIYYSQIVNDFQKGDIAEGYSVSREKKESFPLTVTSAQKNPTAFYLCASSEQGGTYEQYFGPGTRLTVT.

This chain uses TRBV5-6 with TRBJ1-2, with unresolved D. The CDR3 extends over 15 amino acids. Germline-derived CDR1 and CDR2 are SGHDT and YYEEEE. With 2 bases removed from V and 8 bases from J, the gap between germline ends came to 19 bases. The CDR3 is CASSFGVGIRVGYTF. CDR3 sequence (DNA): TGTGCCAGCAGCTTTGGTGTGGGGATTAGGGTAGGCTACACCTTC.

The V and J genes are TRBV28 and TRBJ1-2; no reliable D call. The CDR3 loop spans 12 amino acids. V dropped 5 bases and J dropped 5 bases, with 9 bases sitting between them. Per the germline V gene, CDR1 is MDHEN and CDR2 is SYDVKM. The CDR3 coding sequence is TGTGCCAGCAGTCCAGAGGGATATGGCTACACCTTC. Translation gives CASSPEGYGYTF.

CDR3 coding DNA: TGCGCCAGCAGCTTGGGGCCGGGACTAGTTTACGAGCAGTACTTC. It translates to CASSLGPGLVYEQYF. The genes are TRBV5-1 and TRBJ2-7, with 8 bases aligning to TRBD2. V lost 0 bases and J lost 4; bases outside the gene matches: 6. The CDR3 totals 15 residues. Germline CDR1 and CDR2: SGHRS and YFSETQ. The full variable domain, with the rest looked up from reference TRBV5-1 and TRBJ2-7, is KAGVTQTPRYLIKTRGQQVTLSCSPISGHRSVSWYQQTPGQGLQFLFEYFSETQRNKGNFPGRFSGRQFSNSRSEMNVSTLELGDSALYLCASSLGPGLVYEQYFGPGTRLTVT.

This chain connects TRBV28 to TRBJ2-5; D gene ambiguous. The CDR3 spans 14 residues. Germline CDR1 is MDHEN and CDR2 is SYDVKM. Trimming pared 2 bases from V and 3 bases from J, leaving 10 bases between. The CDR3 loop reads CASSLMSSKETQYF. Here the CDR3 DNA reads TGTGCCAGCAGTTTAATGTCTAGTAAAGAGACCCAGTACTTC.

The chain joins TRBV2 to TRBJ2-5, with D unresolved. Germline lookup yields CDR1 SNHLY and CDR2 FYNNEI. The V end was cut by 8 bases, the J end by 4 bases, with 14 bases between. The CDR3 runs to 13 residues. This chain's CDR3 is CASGGVRPETQYF. CDR3 DNA sequence: TGTGCCAGCGGTGGAGTCCGGCCAGAGACCCAGTACTTC.

In nucleotides, the CDR3 is TGTGCCAGCAGCCCGAGGAACACCGGGGAGCTGTTTTTT. Its translation is CASSPRNTGELFF. V is TRBV7-2 and J is TRBJ2-2; D is uncertain. From germline, CDR1 is SGHTA and CDR2 FQGNSA. The CDR3 has 13 residues. V was shortened by 5 bases and J by 1 base, with 5 bases between the two germline ends.

This chain connects TRBV7-2 to TRBJ1-6; D possibly corresponds to TRBD1 (6 bases). CDR3 size: 17 residues. Germline CDR1 and CDR2: SGHTA and FQGNSA. V dropped 1 base and J dropped 6 bases, with 16 bases sitting between them. The DNA of the CDR3 is TGTGCCAGCAGCTTAGGTGGACAGTCGGGAATTAATTCACCCCTCCACTTT. Translated: CASSLGGQSGINSPLHF.

The chain carries TRBV5-1 and TRBJ2-7; TRBD1 might be the D (5 bases). V lost 0 bases, J lost 2 bases, and 9 bases lay in between. The CDR3 has 14 amino acids. Germline CDR1 is SGHRS and CDR2 is YFSETQ. CDR3 amino acids: CASSLVMDTYEQYF. The CDR3 DNA sequence: TGCGCCAGCAGCTTGGTAATGGACACCTACGAGCAGTACTTC.

The J gene is TRBJ2-1, the V gene TRBV7-9; the match to TRBD1 covers 9 bases. CDR3 length equals 15 residues. Germline loops: CDR1 SEHNR, CDR2 FQNEAQ (reference sequence). The trim removed 4 bases at V and 6 bases at J, leaving 7 bases unmatched. In DNA form, the CDR3 reads TGTGCCAGCAGCTCTGCCGGGACAGGGATCAATGAGCAGTTCTTC. Translation: CASSSAGTGINEQFF.